The 15 T cell receptor beta chains reported below all come from one sample, sequenced in a study of T cell repertoires in cytomegalovirus infection (dated by TCRdb to about 2019). The data were produced on an Illumina HiSeq 1500. The raw public reads went through TCRdb reprocessing: fastp at Q25, MiXCR clone calling, in-frame beta chains kept. Rows with a matching CDR3 protein are joined into one entry that keeps the most common DNA and genes. The sample table records around 570,000 distinct CDR3 sequences; roughly 42% of these occur just once. 40% to 60% of the sample belongs to the ten largest clones. No antigens are known for them. Taken with the paper, the label for treatment or condition translates to: in vitro stimulation with specific CMV peptide epitopes to enrich CMV-specific T cells. The sequences come from cultured PBMCs, collected from culture after CMV antigen stimulation. The receptor source for this set is a human donor in good health (CMV status not recorded). Some clones in this sample may be carry-over from other donors' samples.

The chain employs TRBV28 and TRBJ2-3, with 9 positions matching TRBD2. This CDR3 has 17 residues. Germline V gene data show CDR1 as MDHEN and CDR2 as SYDVKM. With V trimmed by 3 bases and J by 2 bases, 9 bases remained unmatched. CDR3 DNA: TGTGCCAGCAGTTTTCCTCCTAGCGGGGTGAACACAGATACGCAGTATTTT. Translated, it gives CASSFPPSGVNTDTQYF.

This chain links TRBV6-1 with TRBJ1-1, with D perhaps TRBD1 (5 bases). Trimming pared 5 bases from V and 2 bases from J, leaving 15 bases between. CDR3 size: 15 residues. Looked up from germline, CDR1 is MNHNS and CDR2 is SASEGT. As DNA, the CDR3 is TGTGCCAGCAGTCTAAATTGGTGGGGCAACACTGAAGCTTTCTTT. Translating it yields CASSLNWWGNTEAFF.

The V gene is TRBV12-3 or TRBV12-4, the J gene TRBJ2-6, with a tentative D call TRBD2 (6 bases). V was cut by 6 bases and J by 1 base, with 28 bases left in between. The CDR3 has 21 amino acids. The CDR3 protein is CASSNLGRRGILGSGANVLTF. CDR3 in DNA: TGTGCCAGCAGCAACCTGGGGAGGAGGGGTATCTTGGGTTCTGGGGCCAACGTCCTGACTTTC.

V gene TRBV6-2 or TRBV6-3 combines with J gene TRBJ2-5; D possibly corresponds to TRBD2 (5 bases). The CDR3 sequence is 14 residues long. Germline CDR1 MNHEY, CDR2 SVGEGT. V was shortened by 2 bases and J by 4 bases, with 11 bases between the two germline ends. The CDR3 loop is CASSYRLRVETQYF. Written as DNA, the CDR3 is TGTGCCAGCAGTTACCGTCTGAGGGTAGAGACCCAGTACTTC.

The V call is TRBV27, the J call TRBJ1-5; D might be TRBD1 (6 bases). Germline CDR1 reads MNHEY; CDR2 reads SMNVEV (reference sequence). This CDR3 region has 16 residues. V was cut by 2 bases and J by 0 bases, with 11 bases left in between. The CDR3 is CASSLNRAPSNQPQHF. In DNA form, the CDR3 reads TGTGCCAGCAGTTTAAACAGGGCCCCTAGCAATCAGCCCCAGCATTTT.

The chain carries TRBV7-8 and TRBJ1-5; D remains unclear. The ends were cut back, 5 bases at V and 4 bases at J, with 9 bases in the middle. Germline V gene data show CDR1 as SGHVS and CDR2 as FQNEAQ. This CDR3 comprises 13 residues. The CDR3 loop is CASSAYLNQPQHF. DNA for the CDR3: TGTGCCAGCAGCGCCTACCTAAATCAGCCCCAGCATTTT.

This clonotype was picked up a small number of times. The chain employs TRBV20-1 and TRBJ2-3; possible D gene TRBD2, 7 bases. The CDR3 loop spans 15 amino acids. V was clipped by 0 bases and J by 3 bases, with 13 bases between them. Per the germline V gene, CDR1 is DFQATT and CDR2 is SNEGSKA (reference sequence). The CDR3 DNA is TGCAGTGCTAGAGATAGGGCGGGGGCAACAGATACGCAGTATTTT. This gives the protein CSARDRAGATDTQYF.

The genes are TRBV20-1 and TRBJ2-1, with D uncertain. CDR1 and CDR2 (germline): DFQATT, SNEGSKA (reference sequence). The CDR3 loop spans 15 amino acids. V lost 1 base, J lost 7 bases, and 17 bases lay in between. CDR3 DNA: TGCAGTGCTAGAGCCCTCCCGCTCTCGAGTAATGAGCAGTTCTTC. Translated, it gives CSARALPLSSNEQFF.

The sample holds a few counts of this clonotype. The V gene is TRBV6-5, the J gene TRBJ1-1, with D hard to call. The germline V gene has CDR1 MNHEY and CDR2 SVGAGI. V lost 0 bases and J lost 5, with 13 bases in between. This CDR3 comprises 15 residues. The CDR3 loop reads CASSYSPRVGTEAFF. The CDR3, as DNA: TGTGCCAGCAGTTACTCGCCACGGGTGGGGACTGAAGCTTTCTTT.

This clonotype was picked up one time. The rearrangement uses TRBV7-2 and TRBJ2-5, with 7 bases that match TRBD1. The germline V gene encodes CDR1 SGHTA and CDR2 FQGNSA. The junction had 9 bases not matched to a gene; V was cut back by 3 bases and J by 5 bases. The CDR3 loop spans 15 amino acids. In nucleotides, the CDR3 is TGTGCCAGCAGCTTTTATAGGGGGCTTAGGGAGACCCAGTACTTC. Translating gives CASSFYRGLRETQYF. The complete variable domain, with remaining parts taken from reference TRBV7-2 and TRBJ2-5, reads GAGVSQSPSNKVTEKGKDVELRCDPISGHTALYWYRQSLGQGLEFLIYFQGNSAPDKSGLPSDRFSAERTGGSVSTLTIQRTQQEDSAVYLCASSFYRGLRETQYFGPGTRLLVL.

The rearrangement joins TRBV2 to TRBJ1-5, with D maybe TRBD1 (6 bases). The CDR3 length is 13 residues. Germline V gene sequence: CDR1 SNHLY, CDR2 FYNNEI. Trimming left V 7 bases short and J 3 bases short, with 10 bases between. CDR3 nucleotide sequence: TGTGCCAGCAAACGGGACAACAATCAGCCCCAGCATTTT. It codes for CASKRDNNQPQHF.

The chain combines TRBV15 with TRBJ2-3, with D uncertain. Trimming cost V 5 bases and J 6 bases, with 9 bases left between them. The CDR3 runs to 12 residues. Germline V gene lookup returns CDR1 LNHNV and CDR2 YYDKDF (reference sequence). The CDR3 DNA sequence: TGTGCCACCAGCGGGCGTGGGGATACGCAGTATTTT. Translating gives CATSGRGDTQYF.

V is TRBV19 and J is TRBJ2-3; 7 bases fit TRBD2. Germline CDR1 reads LNHDA; CDR2 reads SQIVND (reference sequence). The CDR3 contains 18 residues. CDR3 region: CPTTGGLAERRRGDTQYF. Here the CDR3 DNA reads TGTCCCACAACAGGCGGGCTAGCGGAGCGCAGGAGGGGAGATACGCAGTATTTT.

The V call is TRBV4-2, the J call TRBJ2-3; 11 positions match TRBD2. Germline V lookup: CDR1 LGHNA, CDR2 YNFKEQ. Germline trimming cut 4 bases from V and 1 base from J; bases unmatched to any gene: 4. The CDR3 runs 16 residues. The CDR3 DNA reads as TGTGCCAGCAGCCCCTCACTAGCGGGGGGCACAGATACGCAGTATTTT. It yields the protein CASSPSLAGGTDTQYF.

This clonotype was counted only a few times. The chain links TRBV10-1 to TRBJ2-1, with D possibly being TRBD1 (6 bases). Germline loops: CDR1 WNHNN, CDR2 SYGVQD (reference sequence). CDR3 length equals 15 residues. Between the trimmed V and J ends, which lost 4 bases and 4 bases, there was a span of 14 bases. The DNA of the CDR3 is TGCGCCAGCAGTGCGGACAGAGTTGGGTACAATGAGCAGTTCTTC. It encodes CASSADRVGYNEQFF.